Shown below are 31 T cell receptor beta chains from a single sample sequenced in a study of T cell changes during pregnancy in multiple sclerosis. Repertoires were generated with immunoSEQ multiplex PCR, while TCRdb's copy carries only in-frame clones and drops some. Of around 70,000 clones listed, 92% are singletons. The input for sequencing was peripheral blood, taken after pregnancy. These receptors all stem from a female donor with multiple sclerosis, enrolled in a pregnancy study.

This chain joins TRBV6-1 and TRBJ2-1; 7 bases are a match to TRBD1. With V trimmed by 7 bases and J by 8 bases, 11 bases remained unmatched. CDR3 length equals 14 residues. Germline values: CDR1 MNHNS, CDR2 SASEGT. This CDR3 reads CASTGTVGFYEQFF. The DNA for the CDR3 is TGTGCCAGCACCGGGACAGTCGGTTTTTATGAGCAGTTCTTC.

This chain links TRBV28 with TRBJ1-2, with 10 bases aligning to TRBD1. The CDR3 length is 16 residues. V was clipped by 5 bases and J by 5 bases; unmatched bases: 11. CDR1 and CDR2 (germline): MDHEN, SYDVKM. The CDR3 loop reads CASSPRGGTGDYGYTF. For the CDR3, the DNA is TGTGCCAGCAGTCCCAGGGGCGGGACAGGGGATTATGGCTACACCTTC.

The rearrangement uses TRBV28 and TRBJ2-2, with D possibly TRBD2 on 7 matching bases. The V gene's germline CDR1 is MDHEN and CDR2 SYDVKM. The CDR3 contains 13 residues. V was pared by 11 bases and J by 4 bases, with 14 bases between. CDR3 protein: CALGEGGTGELFF. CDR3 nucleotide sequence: TGTGCCCTGGGGGAGGGGGGCACCGGGGAGCTGTTTTTT.

The chain's CDR3 is CASSSGTPDYEQYF. As DNA, the CDR3 is TGTGCCAGCAGTTCCGGGACACCAGACTACGAGCAGTACTTC. V usage is TRBV6-6 and J usage is TRBJ2-7; tentatively, D is TRBD1 (6 bases). V was trimmed by 4 bases and J by 3 bases, leaving 13 bases between them. The CDR3 is 14 residues long. The germline V gene has CDR1 MNHNY and CDR2 SVGAGI (reference sequence).

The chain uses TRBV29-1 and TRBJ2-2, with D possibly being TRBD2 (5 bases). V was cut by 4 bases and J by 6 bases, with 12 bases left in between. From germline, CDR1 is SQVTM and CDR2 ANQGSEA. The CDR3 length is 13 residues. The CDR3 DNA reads TGCAGCGTTGGGGTAGGAGGACCCGGGGAGCTGTTTTTT. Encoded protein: CSVGVGGPGELFF.

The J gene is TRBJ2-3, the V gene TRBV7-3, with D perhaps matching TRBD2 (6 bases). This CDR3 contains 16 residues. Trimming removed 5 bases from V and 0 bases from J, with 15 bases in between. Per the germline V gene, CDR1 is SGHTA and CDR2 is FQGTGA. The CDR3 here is CASSRQAGPSTDTQYF. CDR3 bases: TGTGCCAGCAGCCGCCAAGCGGGCCCTAGCACAGATACGCAGTATTTT.

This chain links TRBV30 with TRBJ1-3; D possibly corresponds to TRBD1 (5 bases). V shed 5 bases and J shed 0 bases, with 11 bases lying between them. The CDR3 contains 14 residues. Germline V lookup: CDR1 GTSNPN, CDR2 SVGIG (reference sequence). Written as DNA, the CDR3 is TGTGCCTGGGTTGGGACTTTCTCTGGAAACACCATATATTTT. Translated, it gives CAWVGTFSGNTIYF.

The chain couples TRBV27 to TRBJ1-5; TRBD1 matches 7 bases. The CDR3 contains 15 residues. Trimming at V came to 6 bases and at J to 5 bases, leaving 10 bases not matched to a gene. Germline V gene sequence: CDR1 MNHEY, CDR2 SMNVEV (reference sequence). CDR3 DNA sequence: TGTGCCAGCAGCCCTACTAGCAGGGGGGATCAGCCCCAGCATTTT. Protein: CASSPTSRGDQPQHF.

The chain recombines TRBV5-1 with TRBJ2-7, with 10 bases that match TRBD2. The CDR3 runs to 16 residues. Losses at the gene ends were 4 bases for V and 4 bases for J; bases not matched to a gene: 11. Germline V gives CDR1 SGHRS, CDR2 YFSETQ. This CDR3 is CASSLDLSGRLYEQYF. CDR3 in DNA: TGCGCCAGCAGCCTAGACCTTAGCGGGAGGCTGTACGAGCAGTACTTC.

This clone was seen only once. Here the CDR3 reads CASSLGTEPYNEQFF. In DNA form, the CDR3 reads TGTGCCAGCAGCTTAGGGACAGAGCCCTACAATGAGCAGTTCTTC. This chain joins TRBV7-9 and TRBJ2-1; D might be TRBD1 (6 bases). The CDR3 runs 15 residues. Germline V CDR1 and CDR2: SEHNR, FQNEAQ (reference sequence). V lost 1 base and J lost 2, with 9 bases in between.

CDR3 nucleotide sequence: TGCGCCAGCAGCTTGCGCCCAGATCAGCCCCAGCATTTT. This encodes CASSLRPDQPQHF. This rearrangement joins TRBV5-1 to TRBJ1-5, with D uncertain. Germline CDR1 reads SGHRS; CDR2 reads YFSETQ. Trimming took off 1 base at V and 5 bases at J, with 7 bases between the two ends. The CDR3 has 13 amino acids.

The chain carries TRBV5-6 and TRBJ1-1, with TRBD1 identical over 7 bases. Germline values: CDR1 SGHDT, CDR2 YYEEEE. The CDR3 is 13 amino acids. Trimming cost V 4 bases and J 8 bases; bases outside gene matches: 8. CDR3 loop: CASSEQGSEEAFF. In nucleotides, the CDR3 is TGTGCCAGCAGCGAACAGGGGTCGGAAGAAGCTTTCTTT.

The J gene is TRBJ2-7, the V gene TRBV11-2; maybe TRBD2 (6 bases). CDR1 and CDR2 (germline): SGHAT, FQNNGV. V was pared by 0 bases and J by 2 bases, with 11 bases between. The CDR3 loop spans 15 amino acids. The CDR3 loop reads CASSLDPGVTYEQYF. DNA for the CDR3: TGTGCCAGCAGCTTAGATCCGGGAGTTACCTACGAGCAGTACTTC.

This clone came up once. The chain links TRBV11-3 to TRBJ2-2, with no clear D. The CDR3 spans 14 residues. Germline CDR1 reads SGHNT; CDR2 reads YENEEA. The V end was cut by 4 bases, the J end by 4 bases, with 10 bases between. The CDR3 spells CASSSQITTGELFF. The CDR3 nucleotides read TGTGCCAGCAGCTCCCAGATTACCACCGGGGAGCTGTTTTTT. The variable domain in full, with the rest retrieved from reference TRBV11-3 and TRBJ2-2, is EAGVVQSPRYKIIEKKQPVAFWCNPISGHNTLYWYLQNLGQGPELLIRYENEEAVDDSQLPKDRFSAERLKGVDSTLKIQPAELGDSAVYLCASSSQITTGELFFGEGSRLTVL.

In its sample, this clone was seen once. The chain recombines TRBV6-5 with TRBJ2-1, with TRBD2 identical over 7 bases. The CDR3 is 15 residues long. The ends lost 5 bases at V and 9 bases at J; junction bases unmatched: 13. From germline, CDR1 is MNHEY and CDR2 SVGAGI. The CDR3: CASSPPSGIWSEQFF. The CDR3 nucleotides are TGTGCCAGCAGTCCTCCGAGCGGGATTTGGAGTGAGCAGTTCTTC.

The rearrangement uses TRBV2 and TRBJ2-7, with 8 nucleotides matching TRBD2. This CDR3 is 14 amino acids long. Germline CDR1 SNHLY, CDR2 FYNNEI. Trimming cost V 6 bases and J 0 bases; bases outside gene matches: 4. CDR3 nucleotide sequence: TGTGCCAGCAGAGAGACTAGCGCCTCCTACGAGCAGTACTTC. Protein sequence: CASRETSASYEQYF. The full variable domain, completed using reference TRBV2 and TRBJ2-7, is EPEVTQTPSHQVTQMGQEVILRCVPISNHLYFYWYRQILGQKVEFLVSFYNNEISEKSEIFDDQFSVERPDGSNFTLKIRSTKLEDSAMYFCASRETSASYEQYFGPGTRLTVT.

The chain's CDR3 is CASSSLTSGEQFF. The CDR3 nucleotides read TGTGCCAGCAGCTCGTTGACTAGCGGGGAGCAGTTCTTC. This chain uses TRBV7-3 with TRBJ2-1; 10 positions match TRBD2. The CDR3 extends over 13 amino acids. Trimming cost V 4 bases and J 10 bases; bases outside gene matches: 4. The germline gives CDR1 SGHTA, CDR2 FQGTGA.

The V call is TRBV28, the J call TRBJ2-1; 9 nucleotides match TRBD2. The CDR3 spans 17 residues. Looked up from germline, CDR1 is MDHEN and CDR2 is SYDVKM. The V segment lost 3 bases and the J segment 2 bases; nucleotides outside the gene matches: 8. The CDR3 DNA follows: TGTGCCAGCAGTTTGGGTAGCGGGAGAGGTACCTACAATGAGCAGTTCTTC. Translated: CASSLGSGRGTYNEQFF.

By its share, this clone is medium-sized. CDR3 region: CASSTLAGGRIDTQYF. The CDR3 DNA sequence: TGCGCCAGCAGCACCCTAGCGGGAGGGCGAATAGATACGCAGTATTTT. This sequence joins TRBV5-1 and TRBJ2-3, with 12 positions matching TRBD2. Trimming removed 4 bases from V and 5 bases from J; junction bases left unmatched: 8. The germline gives CDR1 SGHRS, CDR2 YFSETQ. This CDR3 is 16 amino acids long.

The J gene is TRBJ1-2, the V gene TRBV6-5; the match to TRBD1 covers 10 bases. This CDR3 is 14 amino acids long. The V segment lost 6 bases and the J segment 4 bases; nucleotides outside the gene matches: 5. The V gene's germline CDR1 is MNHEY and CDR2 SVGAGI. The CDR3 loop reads CASRTGGRGYGYTF. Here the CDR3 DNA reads TGTGCCAGCAGGACAGGGGGCCGGGGCTATGGCTACACCTTC.

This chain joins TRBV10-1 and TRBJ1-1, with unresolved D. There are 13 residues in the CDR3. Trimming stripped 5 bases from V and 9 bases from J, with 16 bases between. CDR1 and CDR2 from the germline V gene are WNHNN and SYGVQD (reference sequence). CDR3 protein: CASSPEGWNQAFF. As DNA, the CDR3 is TGCGCCAGCAGTCCCGAGGGTTGGAATCAAGCTTTCTTT.

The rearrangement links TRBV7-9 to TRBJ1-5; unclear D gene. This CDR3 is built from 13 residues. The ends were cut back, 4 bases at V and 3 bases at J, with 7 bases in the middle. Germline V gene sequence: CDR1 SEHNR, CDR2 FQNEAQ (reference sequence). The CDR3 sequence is CASSSRTNQPQHF. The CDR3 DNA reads TGTGCCAGCAGCTCTAGAACCAATCAGCCCCAGCATTTT.

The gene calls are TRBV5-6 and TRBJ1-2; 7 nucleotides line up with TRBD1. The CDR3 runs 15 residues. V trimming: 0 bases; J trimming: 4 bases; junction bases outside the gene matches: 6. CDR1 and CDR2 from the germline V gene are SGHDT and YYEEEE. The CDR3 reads CASSLGVTGFYGYTF. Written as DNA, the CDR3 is TGTGCCAGCAGCTTGGGGGTGACAGGGTTCTATGGCTACACCTTC.

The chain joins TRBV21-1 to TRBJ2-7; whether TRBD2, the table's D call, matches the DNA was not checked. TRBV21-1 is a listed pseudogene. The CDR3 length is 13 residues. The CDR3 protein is CASSNGVFLEQYF. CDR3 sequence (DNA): TGTGCCAGCAGCAATGGAGTTTTTCTCGAGCAGTACTTC.

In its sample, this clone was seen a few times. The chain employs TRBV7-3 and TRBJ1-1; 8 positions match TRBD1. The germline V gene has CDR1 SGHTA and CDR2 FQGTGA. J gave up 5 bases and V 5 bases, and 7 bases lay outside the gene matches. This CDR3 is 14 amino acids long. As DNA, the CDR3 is TGTGCCAGCAGCCGCTCGACAGGGGAGACTGAAGCTTTCTTT. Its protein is CASSRSTGETEAFF.

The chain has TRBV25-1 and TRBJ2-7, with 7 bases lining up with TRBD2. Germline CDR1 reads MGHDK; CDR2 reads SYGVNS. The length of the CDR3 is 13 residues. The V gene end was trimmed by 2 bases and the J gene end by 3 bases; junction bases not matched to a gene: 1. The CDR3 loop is CASSEPGGYEQYF. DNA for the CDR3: TGTGCCAGCAGTGAACCGGGGGGCTACGAGCAGTACTTC.

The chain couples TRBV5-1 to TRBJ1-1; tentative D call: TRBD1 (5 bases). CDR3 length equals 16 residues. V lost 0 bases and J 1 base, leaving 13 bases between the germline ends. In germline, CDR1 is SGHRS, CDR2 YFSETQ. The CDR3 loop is CASSLAGTTGNTEAFF. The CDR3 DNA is TGCGCCAGCAGCTTGGCCGGAACTACAGGGAACACTGAAGCTTTCTTT.

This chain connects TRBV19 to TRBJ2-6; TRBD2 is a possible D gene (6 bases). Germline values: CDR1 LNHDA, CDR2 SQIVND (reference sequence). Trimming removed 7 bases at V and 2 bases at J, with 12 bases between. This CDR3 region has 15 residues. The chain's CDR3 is CASISAGTGANVLTF. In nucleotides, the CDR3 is TGTGCCAGTATTAGTGCGGGGACTGGGGCCAACGTCCTGACTTTC. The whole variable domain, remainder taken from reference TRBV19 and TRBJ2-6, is DGGITQSPKYLFRKEGQNVTLSCEQNLNHDAMYWYRQDPGQGLRLIYYSQIVNDFQKGDIAEGYSVSREKKESFPLTVTSAQKNPTAFYLCASISAGTGANVLTFGAGSRLTVL.

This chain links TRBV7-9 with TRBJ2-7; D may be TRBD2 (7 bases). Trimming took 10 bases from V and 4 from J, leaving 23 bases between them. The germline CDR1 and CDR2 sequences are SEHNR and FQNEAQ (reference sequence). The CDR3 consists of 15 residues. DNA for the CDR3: TGTGCCACCTCGGGGACTACAGGGTGGGCTTACGAGCAGTACTTC. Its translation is CATSGTTGWAYEQYF.

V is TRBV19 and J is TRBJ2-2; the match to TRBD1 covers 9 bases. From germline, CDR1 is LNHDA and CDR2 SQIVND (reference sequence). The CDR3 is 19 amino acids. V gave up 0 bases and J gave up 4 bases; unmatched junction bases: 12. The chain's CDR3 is CASSIDEAGTGRITGELFF. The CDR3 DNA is TGTGCCAGTAGTATAGATGAGGCCGGGACAGGGAGAATCACCGGGGAGCTGTTTTTT. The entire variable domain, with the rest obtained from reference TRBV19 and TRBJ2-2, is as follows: DGGITQSPKYLFRKEGQNVTLSCEQNLNHDAMYWYRQDPGQGLRLIYYSQIVNDFQKGDIAEGYSVSREKKESFPLTVTSAQKNPTAFYLCASSIDEAGTGRITGELFFGEGSRLTVL.

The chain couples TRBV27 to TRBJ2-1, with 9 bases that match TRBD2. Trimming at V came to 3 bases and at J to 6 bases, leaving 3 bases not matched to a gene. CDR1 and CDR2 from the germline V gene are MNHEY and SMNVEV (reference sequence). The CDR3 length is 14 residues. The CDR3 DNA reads TGTGCCAGCAGTTTCTGGCGGGAGGGCAATGAGCAGTTCTTC. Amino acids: CASSFWREGNEQFF.